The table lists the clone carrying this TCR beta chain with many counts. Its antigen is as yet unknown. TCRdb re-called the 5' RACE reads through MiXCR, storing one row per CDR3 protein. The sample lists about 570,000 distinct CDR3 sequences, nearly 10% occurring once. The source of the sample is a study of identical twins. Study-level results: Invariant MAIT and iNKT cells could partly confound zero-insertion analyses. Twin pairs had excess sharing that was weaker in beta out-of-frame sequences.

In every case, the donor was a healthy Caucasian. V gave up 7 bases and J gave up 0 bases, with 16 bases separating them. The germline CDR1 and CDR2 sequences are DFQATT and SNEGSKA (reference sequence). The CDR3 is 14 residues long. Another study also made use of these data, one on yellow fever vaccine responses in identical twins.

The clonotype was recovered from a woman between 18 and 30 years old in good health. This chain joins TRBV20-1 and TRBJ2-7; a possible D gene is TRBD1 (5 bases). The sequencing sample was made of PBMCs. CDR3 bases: TGCAGTGTTAAGACGACAGCTAACTCCTACGAGCAGTACTTC. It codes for CSVKTTANSYEQYF.